This TCR beta chain was sequenced for a study of human T cells and chemical hapten exposure. Time point in this sample: pre-sensitization, week 0. The sample's treatment: therapeutic diphenylcyclopropenone sensitization with weekly scalp DPC. The template was total RNA from unfractionated whole blood. Looked up from germline, CDR1 is SEHNR and CDR2 is FQNEAQ (reference sequence). The CDR3 consists of 16 residues. Trimming took 5 bases from V and 3 from J; bases not matched to a gene: 6. One entry per CDR3 protein, called by TCRdb with MiXCR from the RACE reads. The sample lists more than 80,000 distinct CDR3 sequences, 12% seen once, with around 1.6% in the top ten. This clonotype was seen only a few times.

The clonotype was recovered from a woman in her forties or fifties with alopecia areata. Some clones in this sample may be carry-over from other donors' samples. The sample was whole blood, taken in connection with sensitization to the hapten diphenylcyclopropenone (DPC). The V and J genes are TRBV7-9 and TRBJ2-1, with 11 bases matching TRBD2. The chain's CDR3 is CASSLGLADNYNEQFF. The DNA of the CDR3 is TGTGCCAGCAGCCTGGGACTAGCGGACAACTACAATGAGCAGTTCTTC.